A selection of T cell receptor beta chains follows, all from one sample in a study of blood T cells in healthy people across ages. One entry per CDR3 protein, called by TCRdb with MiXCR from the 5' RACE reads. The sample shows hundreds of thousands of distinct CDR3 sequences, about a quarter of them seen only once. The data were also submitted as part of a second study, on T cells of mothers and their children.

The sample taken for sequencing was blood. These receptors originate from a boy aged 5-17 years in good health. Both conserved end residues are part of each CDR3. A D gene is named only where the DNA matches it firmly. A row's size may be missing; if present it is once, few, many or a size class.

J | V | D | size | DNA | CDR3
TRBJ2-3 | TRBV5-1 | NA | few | TGCGCCAGCAGCTTGACAGACGACTACACAGATACGCAGTATTTT | CASSLTDDYTDTQYF
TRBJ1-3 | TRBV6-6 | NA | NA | TGTGCCAGCGCGGATCCTGGGGACACCATATATTTT | CASADPGDTIYF
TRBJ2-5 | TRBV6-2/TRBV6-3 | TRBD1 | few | TGTGCCAGCAGTTACTTCTCGACAGGGACGGGAGAGACCCAGTACTTC | CASSYFSTGTGETQYF
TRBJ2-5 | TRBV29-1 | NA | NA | TGCAGCGTTGTAAGAGGGGACGTTGGGGAGACCCAGTACTTC | CSVVRGDVGETQYF
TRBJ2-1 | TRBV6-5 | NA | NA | TGTGCCAGCAGTTACTCGTTCGGGACGCCCTACAATGAGCAGTTCTTC | CASSYSFGTPYNEQFF
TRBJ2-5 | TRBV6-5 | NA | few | TGTGCCAGCAGCCCCCGAGACCACCAAGAGACCCAGTACTTC | CASSPRDHQETQYF
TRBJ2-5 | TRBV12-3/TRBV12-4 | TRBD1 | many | TGTGCCAGCAGTGGGACAGGGGGCGGGGAGACCCAGTACTTC | CASSGTGGGETQYF
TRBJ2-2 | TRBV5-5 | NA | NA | TGTGCCAGCAGCGAATACGCCGGGAGAGACACCGGGGAGCTGTTTTTT | CASSEYAGRDTGELFF
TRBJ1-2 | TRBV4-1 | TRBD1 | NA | TGCGCCAGCAGCCATCCAGGACAGGGGGAATTTGGCTACACCTTC | CASSHPGQGEFGYTF
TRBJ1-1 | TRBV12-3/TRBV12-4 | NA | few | TGTGCCAGCAGTTTAGAACGGGGCAGCCCTGAAGCTTTCTTT | CASSLERGSPEAFF
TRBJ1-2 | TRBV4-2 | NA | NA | TGTGCCAGCAGCCAAGTGGGGGACCCTGCCAGGGGCTACACCTTC | CASSQVGDPARGYTF
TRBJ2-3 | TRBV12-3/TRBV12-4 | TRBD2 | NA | TGTGCCAGCAGTTTGTTCAGCGGGACTAGTGTAATTTGGAGCGCAGATGCGCAGTATTTT | CASSLFSGTSVIWSADAQYF
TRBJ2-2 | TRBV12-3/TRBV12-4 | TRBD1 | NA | TGTGCCAGCAGCGAGACAGGGGGGGACACCGGGGAGCTGTTTTTT | CASSETGGDTGELFF
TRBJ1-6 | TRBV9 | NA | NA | TGTGCCAGCAGCCCCCATCGAAACTATAATTCACCCCTCCACTTT | CASSPHRNYNSPLHF
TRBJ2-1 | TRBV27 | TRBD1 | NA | TGTGCCACCCGGACAGGGGCAGGTGAGCAGTTCTTC | CATRTGAGEQFF
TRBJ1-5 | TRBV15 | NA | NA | TGTGCCACCAGCAGAGATATGCCGTTCAATCAGCCCCAGCATTTT | CATSRDMPFNQPQHF
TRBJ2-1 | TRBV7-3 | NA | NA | TGTGCCAGCAGCTTAACGTCCGGGGGGCAGTTCTTC | CASSLTSGGQFF
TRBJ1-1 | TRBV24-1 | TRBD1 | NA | TGTGCCACCAGTGAGACCCGACAGGGCAACACTGAAGCTTTCTTT | CATSETRQGNTEAFF
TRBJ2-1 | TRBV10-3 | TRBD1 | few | TGTGCCATCAGCGCGGGACAGGAGGGTGAGCAGTTCTTC | CAISAGQEGEQFF
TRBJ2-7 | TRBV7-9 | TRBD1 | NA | TGTGCCAGCAGCCCCCCGTCAGGGGGATCCTACGAGCAGTACTTC | CASSPPSGGSYEQYF